The 20 T cell receptor beta chains presented below share a single source sample, sequenced in a study of OX40 agonist ivuxolimab in advanced cancers. Sequenced by immunoSEQ multiplex PCR; TCRdb stores in-frame clones only, minus some. Of more than 45,000 clones listed, roughly 89% were seen once; the top ten hold over 4%. The sequencing here drew on CD4+ or CD8+ T cells sorted from blood, taken in a trial of the OX40 agonist ivuxolimab. These receptor sequences come from an adult with an advanced solid tumor such as melanoma, head and neck, liver or kidney cancer.

The rearrangement joins TRBV18 to TRBJ1-1; 7 nucleotides agree with TRBD1. Trimming at V came to 1 base and at J to 3 bases, leaving 2 bases not matched to a gene. Germline CDR1 is KGHSH and CDR2 is LQKENI. The CDR3 is 14 residues long. CDR3 loop: CASSPQGADTEAFF. In DNA form, the CDR3 reads TGTGCCAGCTCACCACAGGGGGCGGACACTGAAGCTTTCTTT.

This chain uses TRBV5-6 with TRBJ1-2; a possible D gene is TRBD1 (5 bases). Trimming left V 1 base short and J 6 bases short, with 10 bases between. This CDR3 has 13 residues. The germline V gene has CDR1 SGHDT and CDR2 YYEEEE. For the CDR3, the DNA is TGTGCCAGCAGCTTGAGGCAGGGCCATGGCTACACCTTC. It codes for CASSLRQGHGYTF. Looking up the rest from reference TRBV5-6 and TRBJ1-2 gives the full variable domain: DAGVTQSPTHLIKTRGQQVTLRCSPKSGHDTVSWYQQALGQGPQFIFQYYEEEERQRGNFPDRFSGHQFPNYSSELNVNALLLGDSALYLCASSLRQGHGYTFGSGTRLTVV.

For the CDR3, the DNA is TGTGCCAGCTCAGCTACTTTACTAGCGGGGTCCTACGAGCAGTACTTC. Its protein product is CASSATLLAGSYEQYF. The V call is TRBV18, the J call TRBJ2-7, with 10 bases fitting TRBD2. This CDR3 spans 16 amino acids. The junction had 8 bases not matched to a gene; V was cut back by 5 bases and J by 1 base. Germline CDR1 is KGHSH and CDR2 is LQKENI.

This clone was found once. The genes are TRBV28 and TRBJ2-5; D is possibly TRBD2 (5 bases). The V end lost 4 bases, the J end lost 0 bases, and 12 bases lay between the germline ends. This CDR3 is built from 15 residues. The germline V gene encodes CDR1 MDHEN and CDR2 SYDVKM. The CDR3 sequence is CASSSRSAYQETQYF. CDR3 nucleotides: TGTGCCAGCAGTTCCCGTAGCGCCTACCAAGAGACCCAGTACTTC.

This chain uses TRBV4-1 with TRBJ1-5; the D gene is possibly TRBD1 (6 bases). Germline V gene lookup returns CDR1 MGHRA and CDR2 YSYEKL. V was cut by 8 bases and J by 3 bases, with 8 bases left in between. CDR3 length equals 12 residues. The CDR3, as DNA: TGCGCCAGCGGACAGCTCAATCAGCCCCAGCATTTT. This translates into CASGQLNQPQHF.

Only a few counts were recorded for this clone. The chain is built from TRBV18 and TRBJ2-7, with 7 bases identical to TRBD1. Trimming removed 3 bases from V and 3 bases from J; junction bases left unmatched: 5. Germline V lookup: CDR1 KGHSH, CDR2 LQKENI. This CDR3 contains 14 residues. CDR3 bases: TGTGCCAGCTCACCTGGGACAGCAAACTACGAGCAGTACTTC. Protein: CASSPGTANYEQYF.

This chain joins TRBV7-8 and TRBJ2-7, with TRBD2 matching 11 bases. Trimming at V came to 5 bases and at J to 4 bases, leaving 7 bases not matched to a gene. CDR3 length: 15 amino acids. CDR1 is SGHVS and CDR2 is FQNEAQ in the germline V gene. The chain's CDR3 is CASSEPGLAVYEQYF. The DNA for the CDR3 is TGTGCCAGCAGCGAGCCGGGACTAGCGGTTTACGAGCAGTACTTC.

This clone was counted a few times. V and J are TRBV7-9 and TRBJ2-7; maybe TRBD1 (5 bases). V lost 7 bases, J lost 7 bases, and 17 bases lay in between. CDR3 length: 13 residues. Per the germline V gene, CDR1 is SEHNR and CDR2 is FQNEAQ (reference sequence). CDR3 residues: CASNSDSFWEQYF. CDR3 nucleotide sequence: TGTGCCAGCAATTCCGACAGCTTCTGGGAGCAGTACTTC.

The chain links TRBV6-1 to TRBJ2-3, with 7 bases aligning to TRBD2. Germline V gene data show CDR1 as MNHNS and CDR2 as SASEGT. The CDR3 totals 16 residues. J lost 0 bases, V lost 5 bases, and 8 bases had no gene match. The CDR3 protein is CASSQGLDPSTDTQYF. The CDR3 nucleotides read TGTGCCAGCAGTCAAGGACTAGATCCTAGCACAGATACGCAGTATTTT.

The chain combines TRBV5-6 with TRBJ1-2; no definite D call. Germline CDR1 reads SGHDT; CDR2 reads YYEEEE. The CDR3 has 16 amino acids. The V end lost 0 bases, the J end lost 0 bases, and 12 bases lay between the germline ends. For the CDR3, the DNA is TGTGCCAGCAGCTTGGCGGGTTCAGGCACTAACTATGGCTACACCTTC. Translation: CASSLAGSGTNYGYTF. The whole variable domain, filled in from reference TRBV5-6 and TRBJ1-2, reads DAGVTQSPTHLIKTRGQQVTLRCSPKSGHDTVSWYQQALGQGPQFIFQYYEEEERQRGNFPDRFSGHQFPNYSSELNVNALLLGDSALYLCASSLAGSGTNYGYTFGSGTRLTVV.

The chain carries TRBV7-9 and TRBJ1-1; D uncertain. The CDR3 has 12 residues. The V end lost 5 bases, the J end lost 7 bases, and 11 bases lay between the germline ends. Germline V lookup: CDR1 SEHNR, CDR2 FQNEAQ (reference sequence). This CDR3 reads CASSKTTREAFF. The CDR3 DNA sequence: TGTGCCAGCAGCAAGACGACCCGTGAAGCTTTCTTT.

By proportion, this clone is medium-sized (0.01 to 0.1%). The V gene is TRBV4-1, the J gene TRBJ1-2; maybe TRBD1 (5 bases). CDR1 and CDR2 (germline): MGHRA, YSYEKL. The V end was cut by 1 base, the J end by 5 bases, with 14 bases between. This CDR3 has 15 residues. In DNA, the CDR3 is TGCGCCAGCAGCCAAGGAGGGCCGGGGACGTATGGCTACACCTTC. It codes for CASSQGGPGTYGYTF.

The CDR3 nucleotides read TGTGCCAGCAGCAAATCCTTTTTCCTCATACAGGGGGTCTATTCTTACGAGCAGTACTTC. Translation gives CASSKSFFLIQGVYSYEQYF. J is TRBJ2-7 and V is TRBV21-1; TRBD1 is taken as the D call from the table, unchecked against the DNA. TRBV21-1 is a pseudogene locus. CDR3 length: 20 amino acids.

The chain recombines TRBV7-9 with TRBJ2-3; TRBD2 aligns across 11 bases. The CDR3 sequence is 16 residues long. The germline V gene encodes CDR1 SEHNR and CDR2 FQNEAQ (reference sequence). With V trimmed by 6 bases and J by 1 base, 6 bases remained unmatched. CDR3 sequence: CASSSTSGGGTDTQYF. The CDR3 region has the DNA TGTGCCAGCAGTTCCACTAGCGGGGGTGGCACAGATACGCAGTATTTT.

The chain couples TRBV6-6 to TRBJ2-1, with 11 bases fitting TRBD1. This CDR3 spans 13 amino acids. V shed 6 bases and J 9 bases; nucleotides not matched to a gene: 4. From germline, CDR1 is MNHNY and CDR2 SVGAGI (reference sequence). As DNA, the CDR3 is TGTGCCAGCAGCCCCGGACAGGGGGCTGAGCAGTTCTTC. Its protein is CASSPGQGAEQFF.

The chain is built from TRBV28 and TRBJ2-5; the match to TRBD1 covers 7 bases. The closer fit of TRBJ2-7 to the DNA end suggests the J call may be wrong. CDR1 and CDR2 (germline): MDHEN, SYDVKM. CDR3 length: 13 residues. CDR3 coding DNA: TGTGCCAGCAGGGGGACAGCTATCTACGAGCAGTACTTC. This sequence encodes CASRGTAIYEQYF.

The V call is TRBV5-6, the J call TRBJ2-2; D call uncertain. Trimming left V 1 base short and J 6 bases short, with 4 bases between. CDR1 SGHDT and CDR2 YYEEEE come from the germline V gene. The CDR3 is made up of 12 amino acids. CDR3 sequence reads: CASSLRPGELFF. As DNA, the CDR3 is TGTGCCAGCAGCTTGCGGCCCGGGGAGCTGTTTTTT.

The V gene is TRBV6-1, the J gene TRBJ2-3; perhaps TRBD1 as D (5 bases). The germline V gene encodes CDR1 MNHNS and CDR2 SASEGT. The V end was cut by 1 base, the J end by 1 base, with 9 bases between. The length of the CDR3 is 15 residues. CDR3 amino acids: CASSEVGRGTDTQYF. The CDR3 nucleotides read TGTGCCAGCAGTGAAGTCGGCAGGGGCACAGATACGCAGTATTTT.

V is TRBV4-1 and J is TRBJ1-2; 10 bases are shared with TRBD1. Germline V gene lookup returns CDR1 MGHRA and CDR2 YSYEKL. V dropped 0 bases and J dropped 4; count of bases not matched to a gene: 14. The CDR3 consists of 19 residues. In DNA form, the CDR3 reads TGCGCCAGCAGCCAAGATCCCTACGGGACAGGGGTTGGGGGCTATGGCTACACCTTC. This sequence encodes CASSQDPYGTGVGGYGYTF.

The rearrangement uses TRBV5-5 and TRBJ2-3, with D perhaps matching TRBD2 (5 bases). In germline, CDR1 is SGHKS, CDR2 YYEKEE (reference sequence). This CDR3 has 16 amino acids. The ends were cut back, 2 bases at V and 1 base at J, with 14 bases in the middle. CDR3 coding DNA: TGTGCCAGCAGCTTCGATGCGGGCTACGGCACAGATACGCAGTATTTT. It yields the protein CASSFDAGYGTDTQYF.